The clone carrying this TCR beta chain was observed a few times. This record comes from a study of blood T cells in healthy people across ages. For the second PCR, which ran for roughly 6 to 12 cycles, a sample-barcoded 5' primer and a J-beta primer mix were used. TCRdb ran MiXCR on the 5' RACE reads and lists one entry per CDR3 protein. The top ten hold roughly 7.9% of the sample, which has more than 1,400,000 distinct CDR3 sequences, approximately 38% seen once. Germline assignment: CDR1 MGHDK and CDR2 SYGVNS. Trimming left V 1 base short and J 5 bases short, with 5 bases between. The CDR3 has 12 amino acids.

This TCR came from a woman aged 18-35 years in good health. The sample comprised blood. The rearrangement uses TRBV25-1 and TRBJ1-2; D gene ambiguous. CDR3 sequence: CASSESRYGYTF. In DNA form, the CDR3 reads TGTGCCAGCAGTGAATCGCGATATGGCTACACCTTC.